This T cell receptor (beta chain) was documented in a study of CD8 T cells in ankylosing spondylitis. TCRdb analysed the 5' RACE reads with MiXCR anew, one entry per CDR3 protein. The data contain over 450,000 distinct CDR3 sequences, about 13% of them singletons. Study-wide findings and caveats: Disease-linked clones reportedly concentrated significantly in matched ankylosing spondylitis synovial fluid. Both synovial fluid and blood in reactive arthritis had previously been reported to carry some motif variants. The disease-linked clones had a CD8+ phenotype and low blood frequencies. What appeared characteristic of ankylosing spondylitis blood was a TCR beta motif of fewer than ten highly homologous variants.

Per germline, CDR1 SGHAT and CDR2 FQNNGV. This CDR3 has 14 amino acids. The V gene end was trimmed by 3 bases and the J gene end by 8 bases; junction bases not matched to a gene: 7. This clonotype turned up a few times. The antigen remains unidentified. Sequencing was performed on blood, either unsorted or a sorted T cell fraction (not recorded which). This receptor was taken from a male donor with ankylosing spondylitis. The rearrangement links TRBV11-2 to TRBJ2-1; 7 positions match TRBD1. DNA for the CDR3: TGTGCCAGCAGCTTGGGGACAGTTTCCCATGAGCAGTTCTTC. Translation gives CASSLGTVSHEQFF.